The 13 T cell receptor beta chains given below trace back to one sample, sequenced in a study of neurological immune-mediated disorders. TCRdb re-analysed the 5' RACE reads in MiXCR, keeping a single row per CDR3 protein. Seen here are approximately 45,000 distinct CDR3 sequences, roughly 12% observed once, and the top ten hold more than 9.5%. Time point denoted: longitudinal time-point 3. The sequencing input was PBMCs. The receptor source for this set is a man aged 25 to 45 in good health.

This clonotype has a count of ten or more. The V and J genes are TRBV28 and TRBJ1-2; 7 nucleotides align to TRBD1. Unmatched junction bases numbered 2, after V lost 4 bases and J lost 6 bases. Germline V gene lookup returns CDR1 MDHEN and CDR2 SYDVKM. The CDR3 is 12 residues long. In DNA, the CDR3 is TGTGCCAGCAGTTACAGGGGCGATGGCTACACCTTC. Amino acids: CASSYRGDGYTF.

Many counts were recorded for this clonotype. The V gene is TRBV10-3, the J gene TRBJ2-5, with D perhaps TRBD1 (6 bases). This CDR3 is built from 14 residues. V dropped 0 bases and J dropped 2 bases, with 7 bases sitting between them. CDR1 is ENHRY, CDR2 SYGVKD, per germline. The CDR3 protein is CAISESGAQETQYF. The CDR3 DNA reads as TGTGCCATCAGTGAGTCGGGGGCGCAAGAGACCCAGTACTTC.

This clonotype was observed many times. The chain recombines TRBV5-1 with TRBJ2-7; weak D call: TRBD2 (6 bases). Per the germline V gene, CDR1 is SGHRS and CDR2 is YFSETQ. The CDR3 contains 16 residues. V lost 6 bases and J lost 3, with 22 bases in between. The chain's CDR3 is CASTAWEGTSSYEQYF. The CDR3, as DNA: TGCGCCAGCACCGCTTGGGAAGGGACTTCCAGCTACGAGCAGTACTTC.

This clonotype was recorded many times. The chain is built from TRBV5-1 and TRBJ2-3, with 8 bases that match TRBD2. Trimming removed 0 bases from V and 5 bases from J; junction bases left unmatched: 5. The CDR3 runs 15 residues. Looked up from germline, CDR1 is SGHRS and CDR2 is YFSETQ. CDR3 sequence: CASSLEAGVGDTQYF. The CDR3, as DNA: TGCGCCAGCAGCTTGGAAGCGGGAGTTGGAGATACGCAGTATTTT.

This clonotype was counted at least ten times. In nucleotides, the CDR3 is TGCAGTGCTGACGTAGCGGGACCCTACAATGAGCAGTTCTTC. Translating it yields CSADVAGPYNEQFF. The chain employs TRBV20-1 and TRBJ2-1, with 8 nucleotides matching TRBD2. V trimming: 5 bases; J trimming: 2 bases; junction bases outside the gene matches: 5. Germline V gene data show CDR1 as DFQATT and CDR2 as SNEGSKA (reference sequence). The CDR3 extends over 14 amino acids.

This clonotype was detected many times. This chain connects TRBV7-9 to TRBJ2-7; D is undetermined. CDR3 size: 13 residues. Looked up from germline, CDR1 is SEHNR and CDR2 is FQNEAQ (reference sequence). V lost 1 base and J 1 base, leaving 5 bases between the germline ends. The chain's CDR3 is CASSLDGSYEQYF. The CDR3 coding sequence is TGTGCCAGCAGCTTAGACGGTTCCTACGAGCAGTACTTC.

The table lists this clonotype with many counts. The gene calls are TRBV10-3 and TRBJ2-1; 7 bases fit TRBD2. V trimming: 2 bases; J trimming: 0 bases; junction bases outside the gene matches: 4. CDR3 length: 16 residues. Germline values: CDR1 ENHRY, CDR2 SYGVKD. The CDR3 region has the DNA TGTGCCATCAGTGAGGGCCCTAGCGGCTCCTACAATGAGCAGTTCTTC. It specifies CAISEGPSGSYNEQFF.

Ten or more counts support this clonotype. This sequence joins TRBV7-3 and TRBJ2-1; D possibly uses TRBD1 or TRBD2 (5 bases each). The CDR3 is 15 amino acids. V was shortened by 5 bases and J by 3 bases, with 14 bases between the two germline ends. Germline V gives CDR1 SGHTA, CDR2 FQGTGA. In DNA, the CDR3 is TGTGCCAGCAGCCACCTAGCTGGGGGCTACAATGAGCAGTTCTTC. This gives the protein CASSHLAGGYNEQFF. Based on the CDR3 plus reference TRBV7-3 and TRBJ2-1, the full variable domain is GAGVSQTPSNKVTEKGKYVELRCDPISGHTALYWYRQSLGQGPEFLIYFQGTGAADDSGLPNDRFFAVRPEGSVSTLKIQRTERGDSAVYLCASSHLAGGYNEQFFGPGTRLTVL.

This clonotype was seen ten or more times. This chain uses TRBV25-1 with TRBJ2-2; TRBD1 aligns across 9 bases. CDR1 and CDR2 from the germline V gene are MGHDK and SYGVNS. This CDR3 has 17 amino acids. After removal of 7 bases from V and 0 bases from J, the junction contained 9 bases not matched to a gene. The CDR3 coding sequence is TGTGCCAGCATGTCACAGGGGGCTATTTCGAACACCGGGGAGCTGTTTTTT. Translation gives CASMSQGAISNTGELFF.

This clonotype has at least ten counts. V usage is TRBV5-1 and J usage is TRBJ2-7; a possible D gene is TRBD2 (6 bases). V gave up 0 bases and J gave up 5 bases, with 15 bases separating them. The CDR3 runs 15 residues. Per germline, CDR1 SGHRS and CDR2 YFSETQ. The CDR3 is CASSLVEGPIHEQYF. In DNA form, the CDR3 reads TGCGCCAGCAGCTTGGTGGAGGGCCCCATCCACGAGCAGTACTTC.

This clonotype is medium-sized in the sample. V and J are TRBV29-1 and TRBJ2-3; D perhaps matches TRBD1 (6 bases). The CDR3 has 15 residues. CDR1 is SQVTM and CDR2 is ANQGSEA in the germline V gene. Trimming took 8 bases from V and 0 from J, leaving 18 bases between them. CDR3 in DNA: TGCAGCCTGACTTTGGGACACACCAGCACAGATACGCAGTATTTT. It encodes CSLTLGHTSTDTQYF.

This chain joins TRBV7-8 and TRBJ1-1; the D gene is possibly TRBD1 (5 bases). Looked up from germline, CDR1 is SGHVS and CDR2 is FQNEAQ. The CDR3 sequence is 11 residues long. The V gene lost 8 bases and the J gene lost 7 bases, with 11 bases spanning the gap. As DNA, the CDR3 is TGTGCCAGCGGGGGGACTGTTGAAGCTTTCTTT. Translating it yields CASGGTVEAFF.

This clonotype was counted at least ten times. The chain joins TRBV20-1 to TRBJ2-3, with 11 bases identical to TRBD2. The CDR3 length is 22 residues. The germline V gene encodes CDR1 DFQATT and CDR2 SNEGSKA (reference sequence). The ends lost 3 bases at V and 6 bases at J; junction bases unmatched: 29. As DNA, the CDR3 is TGCAGTGCTAGGGCCAGCGGCGGATGGGGTAGCGGGAGGGGCCTTGCTGTGGATACGCAGTATTTT. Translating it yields CSARASGGWGSGRGLAVDTQYF.